The 13 T cell receptor beta chains reported below all come from one sample, sequenced in a study of regulatory and conventional T cells in RAG deficiency. Genomic DNA came from blood conventional CD4+ T cells gated CD25-low CD127-high. Libraries were prepared by immunoSEQ multiplex PCR; TCRdb keeps only in-frame clonotypes and omits some of them. The table includes about 29,000 clones, about 95% detected once. The same sample was also studied in work on regulatory T cells. As that study records: The primer mix had 52 TRBV and 13 TRBJ primers.

The sequencing sample was made of CD25- CD4+ T cells sorted from blood. These receptors were obtained from a human donor in good health.

This chain links TRBV10-1 with TRBJ1-5; no reliable D call. Per germline, CDR1 WNHNN and CDR2 SYGVQD (reference sequence). The CDR3 runs to 14 residues. Between the trimmed V and J ends, which lost 6 bases and 1 base, there was a span of 10 bases. The CDR3 spells CASSAAGSNQPQHF. The DNA for the CDR3 is TGCGCCAGCAGCGCCGCGGGGAGCAATCAGCCCCAGCATTTT.

V usage is TRBV5-6 and J usage is TRBJ1-6; the match to TRBD1 covers 8 bases. The CDR3 spans 15 residues. With 3 bases clipped from V and 9 bases from J, the junction kept 8 bases outside the gene matches. CDR1 is SGHDT, CDR2 YYEEEE, per germline. The CDR3 sequence: CASSSRQGATSPLHF. CDR3 DNA: TGTGCCAGCAGCTCCCGGCAGGGGGCCACTTCACCCCTCCACTTT.

The chain uses TRBV28 and TRBJ1-6; 7 nucleotides align to TRBD1. Germline CDR1 MDHEN, CDR2 SYDVKM. The CDR3 spans 13 residues. V lost 6 bases and J lost 10; bases outside the gene matches: 6. The CDR3, as DNA: TGTGCCAGCAGAACAGGGGCGGCCTCACCCCTCCACTTT. Translated: CASRTGAASPLHF.

J is TRBJ2-1 and V is TRBV7-3, with 8 bases fitting TRBD2. Germline V gene data show CDR1 as SGHTA and CDR2 as FQGTGA. CDR3 length equals 15 residues. J lost 4 bases, V lost 2 bases, and 4 bases had no gene match. This CDR3 reads CASSLGTSGYNEQFF. The CDR3 region has the DNA TGTGCCAGCAGCTTAGGAACTAGCGGTTACAATGAGCAGTTCTTC.

The chain is built from TRBV6-5 and TRBJ1-5, with a possible D match to TRBD1 (6 bases). V shed 7 bases and J shed 7 bases, with 14 bases lying between them. This CDR3 has 13 residues. Germline V lookup: CDR1 MNHEY, CDR2 SVGAGI. In nucleotides, the CDR3 is TGTGCCAGCACTCGGGGGGGCAGACAGCCCCAGCATTTT. Translation: CASTRGGRQPQHF.

The chain employs TRBV7-9 and TRBJ1-5; D possibly corresponds to TRBD1 (5 bases). V lost 3 bases, J lost 11 bases, and 17 bases lay in between. Germline V gene data show CDR1 as SEHNR and CDR2 as FQNEAQ (reference sequence). The CDR3 is made up of 14 amino acids. CDR3 protein: CASSFGGSAGAQHF. The CDR3 bases are TGTGCCAGCAGCTTTGGGGGGTCGGCTGGGGCCCAGCATTTT.

The chain combines TRBV30 with TRBJ1-1; the D gene is possibly TRBD1 (6 bases). The CDR3 is 14 amino acids. Germline V gene lookup returns CDR1 GTSNPN and CDR2 SVGIG (reference sequence). Trimming took 5 bases from V and 4 from J, leaving 17 bases between them. This chain's CDR3 is CAWSGAKYSTEAFF. The CDR3 DNA reads TGTGCCTGGTCAGGGGCAAAGTATAGCACTGAAGCTTTCTTT.

The chain couples TRBV6-5 to TRBJ1-4; perhaps TRBD1 as D (6 bases). The CDR3 loop spans 13 amino acids. Trimming pared 6 bases from V and 7 bases from J, leaving 12 bases between. Germline loops: CDR1 MNHEY, CDR2 SVGAGI. The CDR3 DNA reads as TGTGCCAGCAGGGGGGGGGCAGGTGAAAAACTGTTTTTT. Translation: CASRGGAGEKLFF.

V gene TRBV5-6 combines with J gene TRBJ2-7, with TRBD1 identical over 7 bases. Per germline, CDR1 SGHDT and CDR2 YYEEEE. Losses at the gene ends were 6 bases for V and 3 bases for J; bases not matched to a gene: 3. This CDR3 is built from 12 residues. The CDR3 loop is CASTRQGYEQYF. Here the CDR3 DNA reads TGTGCCAGCACCAGACAGGGCTACGAGCAGTACTTC.

V usage is TRBV11-2 and J usage is TRBJ2-5; D perhaps matches TRBD2 (7 bases). CDR1 SGHAT and CDR2 FQNNGV come from the germline V gene. CDR3 length: 15 amino acids. V was trimmed by 0 bases and J by 5 bases, leaving 13 bases between them. CDR3 nucleotide sequence: TGTGCCAGCAGCTTAGATTCGGGGGGCTGGGAGACCCAGTACTTC. Residues: CASSLDSGGWETQYF.

The chain employs TRBV4-1 and TRBJ2-1; 11 bases align to TRBD2. In germline, CDR1 is MGHRA, CDR2 YSYEKL. The CDR3 runs 17 residues. The V gene end was trimmed by 1 base and the J gene end by 9 bases; junction bases not matched to a gene: 11. The CDR3 loop is CASSQGVVTSGEVEQFF. The CDR3 region has the DNA TGCGCCAGCAGCCAAGGAGTGGTGACTAGCGGGGAAGTTGAGCAGTTCTTC.

J is TRBJ2-7 and V is TRBV19; 8 bases map to TRBD1. The CDR3 covers 16 residues. From germline, CDR1 is LNHDA and CDR2 SQIVND (reference sequence). Germline trimming cut 5 bases from V and 2 bases from J; bases unmatched to any gene: 11. The CDR3 DNA reads TGTGCCAGTAGTTCACTGGACAGGGAGCCCGCCTACGAGCAGTACTTC. This gives the protein CASSSLDREPAYEQYF.

The rearrangement uses TRBV7-3 and TRBJ2-3, with D unresolved. CDR3 length: 12 residues. Germline CDR1 reads SGHTA; CDR2 reads FQGTGA. V was clipped by 2 bases and J by 3 bases, with 3 bases between them. The CDR3 DNA sequence: TGTGCCAGCAGCTTAGAGACAGATACGCAGTATTTT. Its translation: CASSLETDTQYF.